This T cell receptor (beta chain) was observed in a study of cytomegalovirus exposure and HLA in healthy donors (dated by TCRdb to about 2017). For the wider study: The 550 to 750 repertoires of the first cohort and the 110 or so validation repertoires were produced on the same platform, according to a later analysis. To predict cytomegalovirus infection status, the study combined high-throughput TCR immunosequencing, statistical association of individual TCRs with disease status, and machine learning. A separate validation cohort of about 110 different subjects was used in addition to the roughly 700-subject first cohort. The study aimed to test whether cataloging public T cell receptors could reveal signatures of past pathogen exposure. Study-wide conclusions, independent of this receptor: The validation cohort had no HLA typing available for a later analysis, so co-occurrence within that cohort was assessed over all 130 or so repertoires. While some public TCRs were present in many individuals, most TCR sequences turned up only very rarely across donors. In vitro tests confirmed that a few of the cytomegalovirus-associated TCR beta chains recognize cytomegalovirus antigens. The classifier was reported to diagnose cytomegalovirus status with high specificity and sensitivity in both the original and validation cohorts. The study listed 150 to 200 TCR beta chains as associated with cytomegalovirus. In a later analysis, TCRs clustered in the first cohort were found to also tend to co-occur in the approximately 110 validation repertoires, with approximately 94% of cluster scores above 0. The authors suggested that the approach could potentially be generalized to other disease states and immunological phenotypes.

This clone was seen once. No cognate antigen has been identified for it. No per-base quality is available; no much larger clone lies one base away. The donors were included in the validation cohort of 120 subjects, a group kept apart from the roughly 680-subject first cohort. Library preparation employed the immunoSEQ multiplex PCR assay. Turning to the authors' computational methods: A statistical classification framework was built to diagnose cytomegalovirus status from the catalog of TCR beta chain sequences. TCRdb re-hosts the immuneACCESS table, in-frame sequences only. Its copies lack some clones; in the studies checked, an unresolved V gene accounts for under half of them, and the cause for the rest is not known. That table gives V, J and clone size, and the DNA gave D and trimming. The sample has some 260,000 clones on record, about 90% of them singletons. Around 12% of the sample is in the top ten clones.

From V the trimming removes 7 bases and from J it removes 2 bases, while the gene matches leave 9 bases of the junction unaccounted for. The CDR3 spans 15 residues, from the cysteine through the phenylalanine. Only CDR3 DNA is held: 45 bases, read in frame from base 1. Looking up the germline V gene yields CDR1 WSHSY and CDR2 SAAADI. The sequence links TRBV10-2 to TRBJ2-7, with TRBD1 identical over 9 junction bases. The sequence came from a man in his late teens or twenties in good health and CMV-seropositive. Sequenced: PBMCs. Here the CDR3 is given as CASTRSGQGTYEQYF. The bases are TGCGCCAGCACCCGAAGTGGACAGGGGACCTACGAGCAGTACTTC.